This TCR beta chain was captured in a study of T cells in Graves' hyperthyroidism and ophthalmopathy. Findings and limits, study-wide: Ophthalmopathy was distinguished from stable hyperthyroidism by 13 V-J signatures. For ophthalmopathy, model prediction preceded onset by a median about 6 months.

A note on this clonotype: Its antigen is unidentified.

The study left out patients who had uncontrolled infection, other autoimmune disease, pregnancy or lactation. Clinical symptoms, serum thyroxine and TRAb, thyroid ultrasound and orbital computed tomography together formed the diagnostic basis. The CDR3 regions of TCR beta were amplified from RNA transcripts. HTBI primers drove first-round RT-PCR of the TCR CDR3. TCRdb re-called the multiplex PCR reads with MiXCR, one entry per CDR3 protein. The sample contains a few hundred thousand distinct CDR3 sequences, over 45% of which appear only once. CDR3 length: 15 residues. Germline loops: CDR1 LNHDA, CDR2 SQIVND (reference sequence). Trimming left V 7 bases short and J 0 bases short, with 13 bases between.

V gene TRBV19 combines with J gene TRBJ1-3; unclear D gene. This sequence originates from an adult woman with Graves' disease, either hyperthyroidism or ophthalmopathy (not recorded which). Sequenced: peripheral blood or thyroid tissue (not recorded which). CDR3 residues: CASTQQPRSGNTIYF. DNA of the CDR3: TGTGCCAGTACTCAACAGCCCCGCTCTGGAAACACCATATATTTT.